This section outlines one TCR beta chain sequence together with its context. Its antigen is undetermined. CDR3 length equals 15 residues. Trimming took 1 base from V and 1 from J, leaving 10 bases between them. The V gene's germline CDR1 is LGHNA and CDR2 YNFKEQ. PCR was performed using 60 Vbeta and 13 Jbeta primers. Here immunoSEQ multiplex PCR was the method, and the copy in TCRdb shows in-frame clones only, minus some. The data contain about 130,000 clones, about 82% of them singletons. This entry belongs to a study of cytomegalovirus exposure and HLA in healthy donors. Study-wide results and limits: The sole available immune exposure information was CMV serostatus.

This TCR was sampled from a man over 45 in good health and CMV-seronegative. Sequencing input: PBMCs. This chain uses TRBV4-2 with TRBJ1-1, with D hard to call. Written as DNA, the CDR3 is TGTGCCAGCAGCCAAGGAGGCATGGCGAACACTGAAGCTTTCTTT. Translated: CASSQGGMANTEAFF.